This T cell receptor beta chain came from a study of CD8 T cells in ankylosing spondylitis. Regarding the study as a whole: What seemed typical of ankylosing spondylitis blood was a TCR beta motif built from several highly homologous variants.

Preparation of TCR beta libraries was done by quantitative 5'-RACE with molecular barcodes. TCRdb re-derived calls from the 5' RACE reads in MiXCR, one entry per CDR3 protein. This table holds fewer than 750,000 distinct CDR3 sequences, 15% to 20% found once. This clonotype was recorded at least ten times. Its matching antigen is unknown. The junction departs from germline at one end; a sequencing error may be responsible. This CDR3 is 13 amino acids long. Germline V gene data show CDR1 as SGHVS and CDR2 as FNYEAQ. This TCR came from a male donor with ankylosing spondylitis. The chain is built from TRBV7-6 and TRBJ1-4, with unresolved D. The specimen was blood, either unsorted or a sorted T cell fraction (not recorded which). CDR3 amino acids: CASSLVAGKNLVF. In DNA form, the CDR3 reads TGTGCCAGCAGCTTAGTGGCGGGAAAGAACCTGGTTTTT. Drawing the rest from reference TRBV7-6 and TRBJ1-4, the complete variable domain is GAGVSQSPRYKVTKRGQDVALRCDPISGHVSLYWYRQALGQGPEFLTYFNYEAQQDKSGLPNDRFSAERPEGSISTLTIQRTEQRDSAMYRCASSLVAGKNLVFGSGTQLSVL.